The 18 T cell receptor beta chains presented below share a single source sample, sequenced in a study of blood T cell repertoires in COVID-19. The protocol was immunoSEQ multiplex PCR, while the TCRdb copy is restricted to in-frame clones and leaves out a portion. The sample records more than 200,000 clones, around nine tenths being singletons. The sequencing input was peripheral blood. Receptors originate from a woman aged 55-69 years with acute or convalescent COVID-19.

The V call is TRBV7-9, the J call TRBJ2-3; 10 bases line up with TRBD2. J lost 5 bases, V lost 5 bases, and 1 base had no gene match. Germline values: CDR1 SEHNR, CDR2 FQNEAQ (reference sequence). CDR3 length equals 13 residues. The CDR3 protein is CASSRTSGDTQYF. The CDR3 coding sequence is TGTGCCAGCAGCCGGACTAGCGGAGATACGCAGTATTTT. The whole variable domain, filled in from reference TRBV7-9 and TRBJ2-3, reads DTGVSQNPRHKITKRGQNVTFRCDPISEHNRLYWYRQTLGQGPEFLTYFQNEAQLEKSRLLSDRFSAERPKGSFSTLEIQRTEQGDSAMYLCASSRTSGDTQYFGPGTRLTVL.

The chain recombines TRBV19 with TRBJ2-1, with 8 bases aligning to TRBD2. Trimming took 10 bases from V and 0 from J; bases not matched to a gene: 14. This CDR3 contains 17 residues. CDR1 LNHDA and CDR2 SQIVND come from the germline V gene (reference sequence). DNA for the CDR3: TGTGCCACCCATTACTCTAGCGGGCACAGCTCCTACAATGAGCAGTTCTTC. Protein product: CATHYSSGHSSYNEQFF.

V gene TRBV19 combines with J gene TRBJ1-2, with 7 positions matching TRBD1. V was pared by 4 bases and J by 5 bases, with 7 bases of the junction left unmatched. The germline gives CDR1 LNHDA, CDR2 SQIVND (reference sequence). The CDR3 runs 14 residues. CDR3 DNA sequence: TGTGCCAGTAGTAACCGGGACAGCCGTTATGGCTACACCTTC. Protein sequence: CASSNRDSRYGYTF. The variable domain in full, with the rest retrieved from reference TRBV19 and TRBJ1-2, is DGGITQSPKYLFRKEGQNVTLSCEQNLNHDAMYWYRQDPGQGLRLIYYSQIVNDFQKGDIAEGYSVSREKKESFPLTVTSAQKNPTAFYLCASSNRDSRYGYTFGSGTRLTVV.

The chain couples TRBV3-1 (or the pseudogene TRBV3-2) to TRBJ1-5; TRBD1 agrees at 7 bases. V lost 4 bases, J lost 1 base, and 4 bases stayed unmatched. CDR1 LGHDT and CDR2 YNNKEL come from the germline V gene (reference sequence). The CDR3 has 15 amino acids. CDR3 protein: CASSLQGLSNQPQHF. The CDR3 DNA is TGTGCCAGCAGCCTACAGGGGTTAAGCAATCAGCCCCAGCATTTT.

The CDR3 sequence is CAWSNPQDRGKDTQYF. CDR3 nucleotides: TGTGCCTGGAGTAACCCTCAGGACAGGGGTAAGGATACGCAGTATTTT. This rearrangement joins TRBV30 to TRBJ2-3, with 9 bases that match TRBD1. This CDR3 has 16 amino acids. Germline trimming cut 2 bases from V and 6 bases from J; bases unmatched to any gene: 12. Germline CDR1 and CDR2: GTSNPN and SVGIG (reference sequence).

The chain joins TRBV7-2 to TRBJ1-2; TRBD1 is a possible D gene (6 bases). The ends were cut back, 3 bases at V and 2 bases at J, with 7 bases in the middle. The CDR3 totals 13 residues. Germline-derived CDR1 and CDR2 are SGHTA and FQGNSA. CDR3 residues: CASSFTGNYGYTF. The CDR3, as DNA: TGTGCCAGCAGCTTTACAGGGAACTATGGCTACACCTTC.

The V and J genes are TRBV28 and TRBJ2-7; 7 bases fit TRBD2. CDR1 and CDR2 (germline): MDHEN, SYDVKM. Trimming took 7 bases from V and 3 from J; bases not matched to a gene: 9. The CDR3 sequence is 14 residues long. CDR3 DNA: TGTGCCAGCACCGCTAGCGGAAGTAACTACGAGCAGTACTTC. Its protein product is CASTASGSNYEQYF.

The chain recombines TRBV7-9 with TRBJ2-3; tentative D call: TRBD1 (7 bases). Germline CDR1 and CDR2: SEHNR and FQNEAQ (reference sequence). The V gene lost 6 bases and the J gene lost 0 bases, with 22 bases spanning the gap. The CDR3 is 18 amino acids. The CDR3 sequence: CASRRGGTATGSTDTQYF. The CDR3 region has the DNA TGTGCCAGCAGACGAGGAGGGACAGCCACGGGGAGCACAGATACGCAGTATTTT.

The V gene is TRBV18, the J gene TRBJ1-2; D might be TRBD1 (5 bases). This CDR3 is 15 amino acids long. Germline CDR1 reads KGHSH; CDR2 reads LQKENI. V was cut by 5 bases and J by 9 bases, with 22 bases left in between. The CDR3 sequence: CASSSTTGQGSSYTF. CDR3 in DNA: TGTGCCAGCTCATCAACCACGGGTCAGGGAAGTAGCTACACCTTC. Variable domain in full (rest from reference TRBV18 and TRBJ1-2): NAGVMQNPRHLVRRRGQEARLRCSPMKGHSHVYWYRQLPEEGLKFMVYLQKENIIDESGMPKERFSAEFPKEGPSILRIQQVVRGDSAAYFCASSSTTGQGSSYTFGSGTRLTVV.

The chain uses TRBV5-1 and TRBJ2-3, with D perhaps matching TRBD2 (6 bases). V was cut by 4 bases and J by 2 bases, with 17 bases left in between. Germline CDR1 is SGHRS and CDR2 is YFSETQ. This CDR3 contains 16 residues. The CDR3, as DNA: TGCGCCAGCAGCATCGCTAGCGAAAGGGTCACAGATACGCAGTATTTT. It translates to CASSIASERVTDTQYF.

The chain links TRBV2 to TRBJ1-1; D is uncertain. The V and J ends lost 1 base and 6 bases respectively, with 9 bases between them. The CDR3 spans 13 residues. CDR1 and CDR2 (germline): SNHLY, FYNNEI. The CDR3 here is CASSEVRMAEAFF. The CDR3 DNA is TGTGCCAGCAGTGAAGTGAGAATGGCTGAAGCTTTCTTT.

The chain employs TRBV15 and TRBJ2-7, with 11 bases identical to TRBD2. Trimming cost V 0 bases and J 5 bases; bases outside gene matches: 9. The CDR3 covers 17 residues. Germline V gene lookup returns CDR1 LNHNV and CDR2 YYDKDF (reference sequence). In nucleotides, the CDR3 is TGTGCCACCAGCAGAGATCCCACTAGCGGGAGTAACAACGAGCAGTACTTC. Residues: CATSRDPTSGSNNEQYF.

This chain connects TRBV5-1 to TRBJ2-5; 9 positions agree with TRBD2. Germline-derived CDR1 and CDR2 are SGHRS and YFSETQ. V lost 0 bases, J lost 1 base, and 4 bases stayed unmatched. This CDR3 region has 16 residues. CDR3 sequence (DNA): TGCGCCAGCAGCTTGGGACTAGCGGACAGCCAAGAGACCCAGTACTTC. Protein product: CASSLGLADSQETQYF. Full variable domain (remainder filled in from reference TRBV5-1 and TRBJ2-5): KAGVTQTPRYLIKTRGQQVTLSCSPISGHRSVSWYQQTPGQGLQFLFEYFSETQRNKGNFPGRFSGRQFSNSRSEMNVSTLELGDSALYLCASSLGLADSQETQYFGPGTRLLVL.

This clone was detected only once. The chain is built from TRBV11-2 and TRBJ1-6, with D perhaps matching TRBD1 (5 bases). Trimming stripped 4 bases from V and 9 bases from J, with 16 bases between. From germline, CDR1 is SGHAT and CDR2 FQNNGV. This CDR3 is built from 15 residues. The CDR3 DNA sequence: TGTGCCAGCAGCTCCCTAACGGCAGGGCTTTCACCCCTCCACTTT. Translated: CASSSLTAGLSPLHF.

The chain couples TRBV12-3 or TRBV12-4 to TRBJ2-1; D may be TRBD1 (6 bases). Between the trimmed V and J ends, which lost 7 bases and 12 bases, there was a span of 13 bases. The CDR3 totals 11 residues. CDR3 loop: CASTQGPGQFF. CDR3 in DNA: TGTGCCAGCACCCAGGGGCCCGGGCAGTTCTTC.

Only a few counts were recorded for this clone. This rearrangement joins TRBV19 to TRBJ1-5, with 7 bases fitting TRBD1. V trimming: 4 bases; J trimming: 3 bases; junction bases outside the gene matches: 6. This CDR3 comprises 15 residues. Germline V lookup: CDR1 LNHDA, CDR2 SQIVND (reference sequence). CDR3 region: CASSNLGTANQPQHF. CDR3 coding DNA: TGTGCCAGTAGTAATCTCGGGACAGCCAATCAGCCCCAGCATTTT.

The CDR3 loop reads CASSSGRAGEQYF. CDR3 in DNA: TGTGCCAGCAGTAGCGGGAGGGCCGGGGAGCAGTACTTC. V gene TRBV4-2 combines with J gene TRBJ2-7; 11 bases are shared with TRBD2. Germline trimming cut 6 bases from V and 7 bases from J; bases unmatched to any gene: 5. CDR3 length: 13 residues. The germline gives CDR1 LGHNA, CDR2 YNFKEQ.

V usage is TRBV7-9 and J usage is TRBJ2-3; the match to TRBD1 covers 9 bases. The CDR3 is made up of 18 amino acids. CDR1 and CDR2 (germline): SEHNR, FQNEAQ (reference sequence). Germline trimming cut 7 bases from V and 3 bases from J; bases unmatched to any gene: 17. The CDR3 nucleotides read TGTGCCAGCACCCGGATGGCGTGGAAGGGACAGGGAACAGATACGCAGTATTTT. It codes for CASTRMAWKGQGTDTQYF.